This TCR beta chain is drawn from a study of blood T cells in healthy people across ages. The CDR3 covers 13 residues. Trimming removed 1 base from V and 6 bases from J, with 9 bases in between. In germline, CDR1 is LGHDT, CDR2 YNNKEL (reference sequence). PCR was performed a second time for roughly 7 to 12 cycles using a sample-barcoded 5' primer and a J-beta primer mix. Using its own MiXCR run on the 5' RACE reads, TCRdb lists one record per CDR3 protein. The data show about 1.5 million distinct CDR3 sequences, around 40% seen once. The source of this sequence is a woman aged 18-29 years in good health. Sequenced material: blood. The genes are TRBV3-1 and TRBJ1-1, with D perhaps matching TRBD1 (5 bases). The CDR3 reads CASSQGRQPEAFF. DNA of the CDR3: TGTGCCAGCAGCCAAGGACGACAGCCTGAAGCTTTCTTT. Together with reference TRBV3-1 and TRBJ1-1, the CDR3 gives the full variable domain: DTAVSQTPKYLVTQMGNDKSIKCEQNLGHDTMYWYKQDSKKFLKIMFSYNNKELIINETVPNRFSPKSPDKAHLNLHINSLELGDSAVYFCASSQGRQPEAFFGQGTRLTVV.